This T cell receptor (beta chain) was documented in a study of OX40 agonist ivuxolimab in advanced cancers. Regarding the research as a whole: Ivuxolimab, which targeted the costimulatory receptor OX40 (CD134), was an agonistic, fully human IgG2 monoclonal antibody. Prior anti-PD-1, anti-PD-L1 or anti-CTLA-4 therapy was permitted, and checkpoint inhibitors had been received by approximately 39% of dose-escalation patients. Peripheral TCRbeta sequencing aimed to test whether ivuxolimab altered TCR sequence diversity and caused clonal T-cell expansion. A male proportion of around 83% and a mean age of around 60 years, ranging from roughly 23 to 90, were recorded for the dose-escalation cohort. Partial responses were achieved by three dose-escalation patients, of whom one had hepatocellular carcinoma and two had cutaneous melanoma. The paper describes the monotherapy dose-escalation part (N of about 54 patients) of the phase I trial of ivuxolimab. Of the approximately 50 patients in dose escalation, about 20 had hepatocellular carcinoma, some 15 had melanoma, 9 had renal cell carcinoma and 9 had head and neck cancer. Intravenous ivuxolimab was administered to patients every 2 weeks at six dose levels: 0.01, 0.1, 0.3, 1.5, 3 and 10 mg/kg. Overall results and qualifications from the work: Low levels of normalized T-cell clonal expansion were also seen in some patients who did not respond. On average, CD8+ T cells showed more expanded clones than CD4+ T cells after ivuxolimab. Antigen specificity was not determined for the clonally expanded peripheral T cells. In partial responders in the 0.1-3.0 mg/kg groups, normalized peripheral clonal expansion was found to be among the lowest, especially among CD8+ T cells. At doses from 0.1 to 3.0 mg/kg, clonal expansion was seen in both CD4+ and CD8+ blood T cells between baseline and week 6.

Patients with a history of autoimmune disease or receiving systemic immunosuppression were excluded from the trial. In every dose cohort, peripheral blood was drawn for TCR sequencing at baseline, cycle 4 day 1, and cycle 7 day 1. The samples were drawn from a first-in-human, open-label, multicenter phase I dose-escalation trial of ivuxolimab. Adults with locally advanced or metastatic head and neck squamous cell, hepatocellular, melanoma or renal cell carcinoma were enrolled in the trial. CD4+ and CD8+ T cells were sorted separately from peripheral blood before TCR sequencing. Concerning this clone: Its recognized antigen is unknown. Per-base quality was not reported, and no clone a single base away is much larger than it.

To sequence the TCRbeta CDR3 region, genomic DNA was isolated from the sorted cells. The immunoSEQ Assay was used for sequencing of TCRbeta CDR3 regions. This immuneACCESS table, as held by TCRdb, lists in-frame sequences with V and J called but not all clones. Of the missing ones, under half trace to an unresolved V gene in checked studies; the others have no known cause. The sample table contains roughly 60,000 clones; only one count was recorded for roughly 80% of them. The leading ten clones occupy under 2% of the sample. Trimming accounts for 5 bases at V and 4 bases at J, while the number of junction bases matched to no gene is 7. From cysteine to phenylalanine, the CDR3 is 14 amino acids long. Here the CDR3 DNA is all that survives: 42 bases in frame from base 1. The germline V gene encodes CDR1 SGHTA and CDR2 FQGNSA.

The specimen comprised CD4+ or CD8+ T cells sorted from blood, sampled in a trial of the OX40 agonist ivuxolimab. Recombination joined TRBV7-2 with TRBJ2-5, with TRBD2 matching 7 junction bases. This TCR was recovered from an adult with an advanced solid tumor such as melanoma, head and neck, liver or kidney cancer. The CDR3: CASSPTRGVETQYF. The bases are TGTGCCAGCAGCCCCACCCGGGGGGTAGAGACCCAGTACTTC.